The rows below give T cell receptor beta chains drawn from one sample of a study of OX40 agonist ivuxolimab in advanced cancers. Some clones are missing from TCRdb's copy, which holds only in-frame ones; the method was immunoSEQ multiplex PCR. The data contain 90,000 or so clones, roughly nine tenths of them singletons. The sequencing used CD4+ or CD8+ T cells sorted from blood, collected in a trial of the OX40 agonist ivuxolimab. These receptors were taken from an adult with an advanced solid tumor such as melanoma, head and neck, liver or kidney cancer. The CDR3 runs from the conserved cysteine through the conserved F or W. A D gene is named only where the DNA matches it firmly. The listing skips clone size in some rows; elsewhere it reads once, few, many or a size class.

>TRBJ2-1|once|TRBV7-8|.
CASSPERLVGPNEQFF
TGTGCCAGCAGCCCGGAGAGGTTAGTGGGACCAAATGAGCAGTTCTTC
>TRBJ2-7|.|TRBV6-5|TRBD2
CASKLAGGPYEQYF
TGTGCCAGCAAATTAGCGGGAGGGCCATACGAGCAGTACTTC
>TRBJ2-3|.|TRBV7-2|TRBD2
CASSRASGRTDTQYF
TGTGCCAGCAGCCGAGCTAGCGGACGCACAGATACGCAGTATTTT
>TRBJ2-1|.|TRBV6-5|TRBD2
CASRPSGLALNEQFF
TGTGCCAGCAGACCAAGCGGACTAGCGTTAAATGAGCAGTTCTTC
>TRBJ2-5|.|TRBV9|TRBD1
CASSGQTGGRETQYF
TGTGCCAGCAGCGGCCAGACAGGGGGCCGCGAGACCCAGTACTTC
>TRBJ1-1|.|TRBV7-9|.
CASSLGTEAFF
TGTGCCAGCAGCTTGGGGACTGAAGCTTTCTTT
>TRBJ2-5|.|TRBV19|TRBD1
CASSIYRGRQETQYF
TGTGCCAGTAGTATTTACAGGGGGCGCCAAGAGACCCAGTACTTC
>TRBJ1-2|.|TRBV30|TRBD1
CAWGEQGNYGYTF
TGTGCCTGGGGTGAACAGGGGAACTATGGCTACACCTTC
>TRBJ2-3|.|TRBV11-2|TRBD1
CASSLDGQGSQYF
TGTGCCAGCAGCTTAGACGGACAGGGCTCGCAGTATTTT
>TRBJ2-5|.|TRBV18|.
CASSPQGPPETQYF
TGTGCCAGCTCACCTCAGGGACCCCCGGAGACCCAGTACTTC
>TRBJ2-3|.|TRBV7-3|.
CASSLRGRAHTDTQYF
TGTGCCAGCAGCCTAAGGGGGAGGGCACACACAGATACGCAGTATTTT